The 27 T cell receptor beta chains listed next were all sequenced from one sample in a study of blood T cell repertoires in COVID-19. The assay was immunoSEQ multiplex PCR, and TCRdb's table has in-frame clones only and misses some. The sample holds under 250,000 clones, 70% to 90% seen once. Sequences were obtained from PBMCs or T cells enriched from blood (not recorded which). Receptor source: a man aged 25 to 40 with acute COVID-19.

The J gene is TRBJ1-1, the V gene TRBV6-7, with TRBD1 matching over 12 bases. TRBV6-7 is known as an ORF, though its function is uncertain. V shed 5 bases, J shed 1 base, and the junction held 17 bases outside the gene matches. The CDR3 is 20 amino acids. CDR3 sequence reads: CASSPEKPPGQGAPNTEAFF. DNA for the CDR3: TGTGCCAGCAGTCCAGAAAAACCCCCGGGACAGGGGGCTCCGAACACTGAAGCTTTCTTT.

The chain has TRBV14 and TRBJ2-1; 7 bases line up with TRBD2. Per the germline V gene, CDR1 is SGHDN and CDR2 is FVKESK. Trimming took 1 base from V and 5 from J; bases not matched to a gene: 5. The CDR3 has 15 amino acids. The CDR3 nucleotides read TGTGCCAGCAGCCAAGGGGGAGCGGGGAACAATGAGCAGTTCTTC. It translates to CASSQGGAGNNEQFF.

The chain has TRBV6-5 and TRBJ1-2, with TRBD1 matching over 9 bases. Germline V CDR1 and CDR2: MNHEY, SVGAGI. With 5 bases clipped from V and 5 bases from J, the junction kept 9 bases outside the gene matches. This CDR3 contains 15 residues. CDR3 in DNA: TGTGCCAGCAGTATAGGACAGGGGTATAGGTATGGCTACACCTTC. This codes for CASSIGQGYRYGYTF.

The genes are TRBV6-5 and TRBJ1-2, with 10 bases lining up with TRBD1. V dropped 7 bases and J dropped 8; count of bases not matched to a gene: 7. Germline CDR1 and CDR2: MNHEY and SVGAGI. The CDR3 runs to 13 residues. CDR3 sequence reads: CASISGTGVGYTF. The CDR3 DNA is TGTGCCAGCATCAGCGGGACAGGGGTCGGCTACACCTTC.

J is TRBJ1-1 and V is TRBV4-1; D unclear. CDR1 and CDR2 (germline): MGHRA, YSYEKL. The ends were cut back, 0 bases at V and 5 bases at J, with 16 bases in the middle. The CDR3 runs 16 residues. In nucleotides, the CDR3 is TGCGCCAGCAGCCAAGAAGTGCGTGGGAGGCTGACTGAAGCTTTCTTT. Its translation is CASSQEVRGRLTEAFF.

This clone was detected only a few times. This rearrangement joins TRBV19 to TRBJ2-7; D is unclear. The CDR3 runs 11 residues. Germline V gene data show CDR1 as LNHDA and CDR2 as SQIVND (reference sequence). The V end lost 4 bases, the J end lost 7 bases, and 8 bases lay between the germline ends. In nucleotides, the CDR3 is TGTGCCAGTAGTAACACGCTGGAGCAGTACTTC. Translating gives CASSNTLEQYF.

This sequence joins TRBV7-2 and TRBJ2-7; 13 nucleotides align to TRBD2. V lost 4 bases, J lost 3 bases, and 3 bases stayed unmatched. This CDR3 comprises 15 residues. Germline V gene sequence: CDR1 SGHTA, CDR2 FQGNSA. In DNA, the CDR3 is TGTGCCAGCAGCTCCCGGACTAGCGGGGGCTACGAGCAGTACTTC. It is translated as CASSSRTSGGYEQYF.

CDR3 sequence (DNA): TGTGCCAGCAGCTTAGCGGGCCCCTACGAGCAGTACTTC. Encoded protein: CASSLAGPYEQYF. The rearrangement uses TRBV7-9 and TRBJ2-7; D remains ambiguous. V was shortened by 0 bases and J by 2 bases, with 5 bases between the two germline ends. The CDR3 covers 13 residues. Germline V gene sequence: CDR1 SEHNR, CDR2 FQNEAQ (reference sequence).

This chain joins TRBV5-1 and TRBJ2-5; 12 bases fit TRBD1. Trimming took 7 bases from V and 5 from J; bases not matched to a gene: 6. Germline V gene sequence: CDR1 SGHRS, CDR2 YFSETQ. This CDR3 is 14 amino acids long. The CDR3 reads CASSGTGGGETQYF. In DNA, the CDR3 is TGCGCCAGCTCCGGGACAGGGGGCGGGGAGACCCAGTACTTC.

CDR3 region: CASSRGLADTQYF. CDR3 nucleotide sequence: TGTGCCAGCAGCCGGGGGTTAGCAGATACGCAGTATTTT. The V call is TRBV7-3, the J call TRBJ2-3; maybe TRBD2 (6 bases). V lost 5 bases and J 4 bases, leaving 10 bases between the germline ends. Germline V CDR1 and CDR2: SGHTA, FQGTGA. The CDR3 has 13 residues.

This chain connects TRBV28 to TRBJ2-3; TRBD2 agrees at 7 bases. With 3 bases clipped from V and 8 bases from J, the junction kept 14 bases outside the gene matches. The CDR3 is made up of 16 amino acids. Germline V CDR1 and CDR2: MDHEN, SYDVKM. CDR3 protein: CASSFGLAVPRGTQYF. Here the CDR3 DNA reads TGTGCCAGCAGTTTCGGGCTAGCGGTTCCAAGGGGTACGCAGTATTTT.

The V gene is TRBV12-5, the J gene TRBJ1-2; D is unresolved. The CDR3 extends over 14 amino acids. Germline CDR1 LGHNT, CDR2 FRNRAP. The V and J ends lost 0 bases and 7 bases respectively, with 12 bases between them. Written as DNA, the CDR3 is TGTGCTAGTGGTTTGGTAGGCAGAGGTGGTGGCTACACCTTC. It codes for CASGLVGRGGGYTF.

Here the CDR3 reads CATITPRVHRLHRGNQPQHF. The CDR3 DNA follows: TGCGCCACTATCACCCCCCGAGTCCACCGTCTCCATCGAGGCAATCAGCCCCAGCATTTT. The chain carries TRBV10-1 and TRBJ1-5; no clear D gene. Looked up from germline, CDR1 is WNHNN and CDR2 is SYGVQD (reference sequence). Trimming removed 10 bases from V and 2 bases from J, with 33 bases in between. The CDR3 has 20 residues.

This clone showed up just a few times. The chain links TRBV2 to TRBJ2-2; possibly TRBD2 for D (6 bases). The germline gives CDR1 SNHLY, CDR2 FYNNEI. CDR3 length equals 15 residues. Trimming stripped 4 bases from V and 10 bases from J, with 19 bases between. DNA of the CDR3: TGTGCCAGCAGTGTATACGGAGGGTATAAGGAGGAGCTGTTTTTT. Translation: CASSVYGGYKEELFF. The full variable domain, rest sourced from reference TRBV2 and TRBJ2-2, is EPEVTQTPSHQVTQMGQEVILRCVPISNHLYFYWYRQILGQKVEFLVSFYNNEISEKSEIFDDQFSVERPDGSNFTLKIRSTKLEDSAMYFCASSVYGGYKEELFFGEGSRLTVL.

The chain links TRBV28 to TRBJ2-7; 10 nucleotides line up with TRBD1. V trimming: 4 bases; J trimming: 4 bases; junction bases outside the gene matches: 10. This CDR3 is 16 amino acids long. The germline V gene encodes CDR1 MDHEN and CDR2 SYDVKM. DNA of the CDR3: TGTGCCAGCAGTTCGGAGGGACAGGGGCCACCATACGAGCAGTACTTC. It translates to CASSSEGQGPPYEQYF. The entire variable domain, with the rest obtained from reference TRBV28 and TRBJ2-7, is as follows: DVKVTQSSRYLVKRTGEKVFLECVQDMDHENMFWYRQDPGLGLRLIYFSYDVKMKEKGDIPEGYSVSREKKERFSLILESASTNQTSMYLCASSSEGQGPPYEQYFGPGTRLTVT.

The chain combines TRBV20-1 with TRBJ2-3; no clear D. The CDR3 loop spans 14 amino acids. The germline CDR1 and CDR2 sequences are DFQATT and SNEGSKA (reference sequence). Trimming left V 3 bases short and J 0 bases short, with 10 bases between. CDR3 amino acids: CSASVGASTDTQYF. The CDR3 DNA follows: TGCAGTGCTAGTGTCGGTGCAAGCACAGATACGCAGTATTTT.

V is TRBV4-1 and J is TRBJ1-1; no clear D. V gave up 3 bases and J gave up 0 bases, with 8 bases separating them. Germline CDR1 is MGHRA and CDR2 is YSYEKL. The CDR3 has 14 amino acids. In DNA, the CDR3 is TGCGCCAGCAGCCATAGCGTCCTGAACACTGAAGCTTTCTTT. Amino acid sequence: CASSHSVLNTEAFF.

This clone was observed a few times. The chain's CDR3 is CASSGGGLGETQYF. The CDR3 DNA follows: TGTGCCAGCAGTGGGGGCGGGCTTGGAGAGACCCAGTACTTC. The rearrangement joins TRBV27 to TRBJ2-5, with D possibly being TRBD1 (6 bases). This CDR3 has 14 residues. Trimming removed 5 bases from V and 4 bases from J, with 14 bases in between. Germline loops: CDR1 MNHEY, CDR2 SMNVEV (reference sequence).

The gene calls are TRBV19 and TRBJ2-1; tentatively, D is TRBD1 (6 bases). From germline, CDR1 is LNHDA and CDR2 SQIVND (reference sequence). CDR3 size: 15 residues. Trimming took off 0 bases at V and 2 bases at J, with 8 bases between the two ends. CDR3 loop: CASSIDRGAYNEQFF. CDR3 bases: TGTGCCAGTAGTATAGACAGGGGCGCCTACAATGAGCAGTTCTTC.

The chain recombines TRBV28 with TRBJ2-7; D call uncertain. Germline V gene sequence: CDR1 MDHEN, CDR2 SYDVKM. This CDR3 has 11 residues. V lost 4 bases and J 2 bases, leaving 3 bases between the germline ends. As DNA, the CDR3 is TGTGCCAGCAGTTCTACCTACGAGCAGTACTTC. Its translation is CASSSTYEQYF.

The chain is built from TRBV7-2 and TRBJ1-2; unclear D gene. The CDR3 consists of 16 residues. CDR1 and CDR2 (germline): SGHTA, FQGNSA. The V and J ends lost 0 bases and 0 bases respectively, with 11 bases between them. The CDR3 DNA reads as TGTGCCAGCAGCTTAGCGCAGCAGGCCCCTAACTATGGCTACACCTTC. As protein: CASSLAQQAPNYGYTF. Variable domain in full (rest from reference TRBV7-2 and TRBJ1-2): GAGVSQSPSNKVTEKGKDVELRCDPISGHTALYWYRQSLGQGLEFLIYFQGNSAPDKSGLPSDRFSAERTGGSVSTLTIQRTQQEDSAVYLCASSLAQQAPNYGYTFGSGTRLTVV.

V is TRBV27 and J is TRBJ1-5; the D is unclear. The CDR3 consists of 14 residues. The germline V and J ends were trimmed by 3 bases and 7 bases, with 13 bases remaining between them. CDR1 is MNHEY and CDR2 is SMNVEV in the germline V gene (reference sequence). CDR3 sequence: CASSLVPSNQPQHF. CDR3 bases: TGTGCCAGCAGTTTGGTTCCGAGTAACCAGCCCCAGCATTTT.

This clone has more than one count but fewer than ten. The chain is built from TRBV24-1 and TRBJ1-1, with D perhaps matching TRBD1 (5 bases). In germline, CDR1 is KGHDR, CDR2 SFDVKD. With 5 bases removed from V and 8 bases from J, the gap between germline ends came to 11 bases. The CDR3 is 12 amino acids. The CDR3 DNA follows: TGTGCCACCAGTGGGTCGACAGCAGAAGCTTTCTTT. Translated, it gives CATSGSTAEAFF.

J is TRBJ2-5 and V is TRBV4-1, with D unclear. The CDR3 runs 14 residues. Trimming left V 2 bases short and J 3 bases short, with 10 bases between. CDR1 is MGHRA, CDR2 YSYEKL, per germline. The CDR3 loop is CASSQRYVEETQYF. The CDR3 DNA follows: TGCGCCAGCAGCCAACGATACGTAGAAGAGACCCAGTACTTC.

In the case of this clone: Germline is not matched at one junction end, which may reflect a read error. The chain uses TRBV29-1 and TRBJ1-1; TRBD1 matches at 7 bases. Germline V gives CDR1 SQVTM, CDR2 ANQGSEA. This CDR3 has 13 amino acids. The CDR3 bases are TGCAGGGTTGCGACAGGGATGAACACTGAAGCTTTCTTT. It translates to CRVATGMNTEAFF. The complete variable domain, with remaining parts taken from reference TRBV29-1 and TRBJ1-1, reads SAVISQKPSRDICQRGTSLTIQCQVDSQVTMMFWYRQQPGQSLTLIATANQGSEATYESGFVIDKFPISRPNLTFSTLTVSNMSPEDSSIYLCRVATGMNTEAFFGQGTRLTVV.

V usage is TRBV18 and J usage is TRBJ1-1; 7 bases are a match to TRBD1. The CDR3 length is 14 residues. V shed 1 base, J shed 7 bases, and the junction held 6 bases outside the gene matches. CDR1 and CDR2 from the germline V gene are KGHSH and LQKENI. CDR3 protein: CASSPQGDSYEAFF. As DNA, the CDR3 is TGTGCCAGCTCACCACAAGGGGACAGCTATGAAGCTTTCTTT.

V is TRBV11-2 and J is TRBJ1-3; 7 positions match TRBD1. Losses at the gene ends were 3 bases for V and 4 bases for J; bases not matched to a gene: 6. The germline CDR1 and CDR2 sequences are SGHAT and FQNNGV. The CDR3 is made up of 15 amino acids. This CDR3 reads CASSFGTVAGNTIYF. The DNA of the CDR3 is TGTGCCAGCAGCTTCGGGACAGTAGCCGGAAACACCATATATTTT. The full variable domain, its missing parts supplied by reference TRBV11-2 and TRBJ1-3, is EAGVAQSPRYKIIEKRQSVAFWCNPISGHATLYWYQQILGQGPKLLIQFQNNGVVDDSQLPKDRFSAERLKGVDSTLKIQPAKLEDSAVYLCASSFGTVAGNTIYFGEGSWLTVV.